The text below deals with one T cell receptor beta chain. As originally analysed: Estimation of nucleated cell counts relied on the amplification of reference gene primers. Clones were read by immunoSEQ multiplex PCR, and TCRdb kept only the in-frame ones, dropping some. V and J calls and clone size are as listed in that table; D and trimming were resolved from the DNA. The repertoire consists of around 140,000 clones, with roughly 84% occurring once and the leading ten covering under 5.5%. Looked up from germline, CDR1 is LGHNA and CDR2 is YNFKEQ. The CDR3 is 15 amino acids. The V gene lost 0 bases and the J gene lost 2 bases, with 8 bases spanning the gap. These data come from a study of blood T cell repertoires in COVID-19. Across the study: Both acute and convalescent COVID-19 samples were obtained from the United States, Italy and Spain. T cells, B-cell-depleted T cells, or PBMCs supplied cDNA or gDNA.

The sequence was obtained from a human donor in a cohort sampled during active COVID-19. Sequences were obtained from peripheral blood. V gene TRBV4-2 combines with J gene TRBJ1-3; D is perhaps TRBD1 (5 bases). The CDR3 nucleotides read TGTGCCAGCAGCCAAGATTGGGGGGCTGGAAACACCATATATTTT. Its translation: CASSQDWGAGNTIYF.